This T cell receptor (beta chain) was sequenced for a study of cytomegalovirus exposure and HLA in healthy donors (dated by TCRdb to about 2017). Some background on the complete study: A later analysis indicated that the 110 or so validation repertoires were generated on the platform also employed for the 670 or so repertoires of the first cohort. The study combined high-throughput TCR immunosequencing, statistical association of individual TCRs with disease status, and machine learning to predict cytomegalovirus infection status. A separate validation cohort of approximately 130 different subjects was used in addition to the 666-subject first cohort. The study aimed to test whether cataloging public T cell receptors could reveal signatures of past pathogen exposure.

This clone occurred once. Its antigen is still unknown. No clone much larger than this one lies a single base away; base qualities are absent. The CDR3 runs 15 residues from the cysteine to the valine. The kept DNA is CDR3 alone, 45 bases in frame from the first base. Library construction relied on the immunoSEQ multiplex PCR assay. Regarding the original processing steps: To diagnose cytomegalovirus status from the catalog of TCR beta chain sequences, a statistical classification framework was built. Held by TCRdb, this immuneACCESS table contains in-frame sequences only and omits some clones. Under half of the omission traces to an unresolved V gene where checked; the cause of the rest is unknown. V and J calls and clone size are copied from that table; D and trimming were computed from the DNA. This sample comprises 85,000 to 120,000 clones, 88% of them detected only once. Roughly 2% of the sample is taken by the ten largest.

Donors formed part of the validation cohort, which comprised 120 subjects and was distinct from the first cohort of under 800 subjects. Paper-wide results and their limitations: The validation cohort had no HLA typing available for a later analysis, so co-occurrence within that cohort was assessed over all 130 or so repertoires. A total of fewer than 200 TCR beta chains were listed by the study as associated with cytomegalovirus. According to the authors, the approach could potentially be generalized to other disease states and immunological phenotypes. Across donors, most TCR sequences were observed very rarely, whereas some public TCRs were present in many individuals. The classifier was reported to diagnose cytomegalovirus status with high specificity and sensitivity in both the original and validation cohorts. A later analysis found that TCRs clustered in the first cohort also tended to co-occur in the roughly 120 validation repertoires, with 94% of cluster scores above 0. A few of the identified cytomegalovirus-associated TCR beta chains were confirmed in vitro to be specific for cytomegalovirus antigens.

The sequencing input was PBMCs. The origin of this receptor is a woman between 18 and 29 years old in good health and CMV-seropositive. The rearrangement combines TRBV21-1 with TRBJ2-7; the table gives TRBD1 as D, unverified against the DNA. TRBV21-1 is deemed a pseudogene. The nucleotides read TGTGCCAGCAGCAAAGGGACCAGGGGTAAGTGCGAGCAGTACGTC. This codes for CASSKGTRGKCEQYV.